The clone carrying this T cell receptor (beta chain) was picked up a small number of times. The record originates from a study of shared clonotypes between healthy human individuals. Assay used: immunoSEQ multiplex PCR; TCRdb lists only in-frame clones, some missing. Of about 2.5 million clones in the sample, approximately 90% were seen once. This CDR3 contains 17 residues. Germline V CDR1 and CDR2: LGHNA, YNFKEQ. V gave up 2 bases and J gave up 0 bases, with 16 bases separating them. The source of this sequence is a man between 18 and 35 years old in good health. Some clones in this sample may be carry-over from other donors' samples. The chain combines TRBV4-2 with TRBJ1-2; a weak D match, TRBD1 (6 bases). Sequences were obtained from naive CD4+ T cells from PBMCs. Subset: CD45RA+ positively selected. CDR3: CASSQPGQNSANYGYTF. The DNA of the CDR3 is TGTGCCAGCAGCCAACCCGGACAGAACTCAGCTAACTATGGCTACACCTTC.